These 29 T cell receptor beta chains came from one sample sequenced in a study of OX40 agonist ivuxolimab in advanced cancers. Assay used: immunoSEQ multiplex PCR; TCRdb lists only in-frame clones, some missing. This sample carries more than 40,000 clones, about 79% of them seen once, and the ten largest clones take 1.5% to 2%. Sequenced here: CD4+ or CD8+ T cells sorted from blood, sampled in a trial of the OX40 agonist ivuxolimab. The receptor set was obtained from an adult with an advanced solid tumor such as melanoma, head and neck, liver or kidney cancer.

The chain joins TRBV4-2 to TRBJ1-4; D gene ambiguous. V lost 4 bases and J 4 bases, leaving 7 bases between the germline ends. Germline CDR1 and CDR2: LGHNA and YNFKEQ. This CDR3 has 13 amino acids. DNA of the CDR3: TGTGCCAGCAGCCGGTGGGGTAATGAAAAACTGTTTTTT. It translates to CASSRWGNEKLFF.

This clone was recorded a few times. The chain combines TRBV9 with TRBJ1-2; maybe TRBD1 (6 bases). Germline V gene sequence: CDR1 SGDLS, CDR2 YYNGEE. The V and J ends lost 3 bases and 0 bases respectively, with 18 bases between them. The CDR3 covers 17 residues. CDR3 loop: CASSAYREGSSNYGYTF. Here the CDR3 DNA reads TGTGCCAGCAGCGCCTACAGGGAGGGAAGTTCTAACTATGGCTACACCTTC.

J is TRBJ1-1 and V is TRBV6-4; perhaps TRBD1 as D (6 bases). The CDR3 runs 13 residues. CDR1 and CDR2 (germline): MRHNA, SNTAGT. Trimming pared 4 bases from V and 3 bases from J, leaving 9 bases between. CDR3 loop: CASSASGDTEAFF. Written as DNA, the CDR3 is TGTGCCAGCAGTGCCTCAGGGGACACTGAAGCTTTCTTT.

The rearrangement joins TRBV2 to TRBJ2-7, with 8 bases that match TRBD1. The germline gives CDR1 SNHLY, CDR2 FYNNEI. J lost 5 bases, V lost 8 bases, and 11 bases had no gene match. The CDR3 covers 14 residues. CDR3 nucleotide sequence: TGTGCCAGCCTACCATGGGCAGGGGGCAACGAGCAGTACTTC. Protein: CASLPWAGGNEQYF. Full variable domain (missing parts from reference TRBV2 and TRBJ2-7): EPEVTQTPSHQVTQMGQEVILRCVPISNHLYFYWYRQILGQKVEFLVSFYNNEISEKSEIFDDQFSVERPDGSNFTLKIRSTKLEDSAMYFCASLPWAGGNEQYFGPGTRLTVT.

DNA of the CDR3: TGTGCCAGCAGGATACAGGGCCGGGACGAGCAGTACTTC. As protein: CASRIQGRDEQYF. This chain connects TRBV27 to TRBJ2-7, with a possible D match to TRBD1 (6 bases). Trimming cost V 6 bases and J 5 bases, with 14 bases left between them. This CDR3 has 13 amino acids. Per the germline V gene, CDR1 is MNHEY and CDR2 is SMNVEV (reference sequence).

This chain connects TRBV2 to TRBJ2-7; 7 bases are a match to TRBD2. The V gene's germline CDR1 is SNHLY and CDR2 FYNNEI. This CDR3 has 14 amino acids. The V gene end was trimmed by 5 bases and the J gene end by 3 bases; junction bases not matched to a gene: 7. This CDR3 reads CASSRSGQVYEQYF. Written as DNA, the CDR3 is TGTGCCAGCAGTCGTAGCGGGCAGGTCTACGAGCAGTACTTC.

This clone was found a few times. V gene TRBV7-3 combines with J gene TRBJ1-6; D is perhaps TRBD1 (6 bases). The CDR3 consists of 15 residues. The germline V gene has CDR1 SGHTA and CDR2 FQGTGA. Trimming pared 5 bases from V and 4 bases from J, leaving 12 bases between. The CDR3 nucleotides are TGTGCCAGCAGCGACGGACAGTTATATAATTCACCCCTCCACTTT. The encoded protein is CASSDGQLYNSPLHF.

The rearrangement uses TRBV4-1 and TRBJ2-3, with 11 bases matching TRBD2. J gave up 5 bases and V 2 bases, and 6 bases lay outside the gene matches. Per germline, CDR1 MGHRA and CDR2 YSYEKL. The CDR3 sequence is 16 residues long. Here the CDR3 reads CASSQIAGGPGDTQYF. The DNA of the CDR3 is TGCGCCAGCAGCCAAATAGCGGGGGGGCCAGGAGATACGCAGTATTTT.

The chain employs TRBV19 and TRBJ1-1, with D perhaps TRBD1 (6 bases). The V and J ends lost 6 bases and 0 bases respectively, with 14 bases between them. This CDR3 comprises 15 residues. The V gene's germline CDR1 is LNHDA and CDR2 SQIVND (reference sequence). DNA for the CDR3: TGTGCCAGTAGCTCCCAGGGGCTCATGAACACTGAAGCTTTCTTT. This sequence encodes CASSSQGLMNTEAFF.

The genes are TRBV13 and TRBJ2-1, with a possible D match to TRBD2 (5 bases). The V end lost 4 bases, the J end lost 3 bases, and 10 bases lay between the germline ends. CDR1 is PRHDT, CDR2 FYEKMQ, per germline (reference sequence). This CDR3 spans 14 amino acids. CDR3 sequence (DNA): TGTGCCAGCAGCTCGAGCCGGGACTACAATGAGCAGTTCTTC. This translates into CASSSSRDYNEQFF.

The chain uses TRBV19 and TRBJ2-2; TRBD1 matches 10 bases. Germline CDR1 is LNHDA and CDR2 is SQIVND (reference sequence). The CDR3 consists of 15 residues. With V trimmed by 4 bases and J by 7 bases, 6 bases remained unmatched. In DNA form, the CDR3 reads TGTGCCAGTAGTAGGGACAGGGGAACGGGCGGGGAGCTGTTTTTT. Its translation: CASSRDRGTGGELFF.

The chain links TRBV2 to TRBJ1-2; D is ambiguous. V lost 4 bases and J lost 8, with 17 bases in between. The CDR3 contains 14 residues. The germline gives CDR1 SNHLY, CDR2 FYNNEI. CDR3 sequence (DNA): TGTGCCAGCAGTGGAGAGAGACAACTGGGGGGCTACACCTTC. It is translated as CASSGERQLGGYTF.

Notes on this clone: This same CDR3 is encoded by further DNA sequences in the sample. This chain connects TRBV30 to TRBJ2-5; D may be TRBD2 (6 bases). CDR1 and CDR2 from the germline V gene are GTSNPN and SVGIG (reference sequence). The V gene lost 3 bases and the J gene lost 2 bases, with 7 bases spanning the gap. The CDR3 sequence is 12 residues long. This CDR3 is CAWSRGQETQYF. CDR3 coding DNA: TGTGCCTGGAGCCGGGGGCAAGAGACCCAGTACTTC.

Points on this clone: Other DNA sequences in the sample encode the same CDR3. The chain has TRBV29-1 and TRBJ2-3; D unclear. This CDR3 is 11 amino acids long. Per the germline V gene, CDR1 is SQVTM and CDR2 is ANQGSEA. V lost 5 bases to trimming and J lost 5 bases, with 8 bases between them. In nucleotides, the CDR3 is TGCAGCGTTAGGATTGGAGATACGCAGTATTTT. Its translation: CSVRIGDTQYF.

CDR3 sequence: CASSMNRVPSQPQHF. CDR3 coding DNA: TGTGCCAGTAGTATGAACAGGGTCCCCTCCCAGCCCCAGCATTTT. The J gene is TRBJ1-5, the V gene TRBV19; tentatively, D is TRBD1 (6 bases). The germline gives CDR1 LNHDA, CDR2 SQIVND (reference sequence). CDR3 length: 15 residues. V was pared by 3 bases and J by 7 bases, with 16 bases between.

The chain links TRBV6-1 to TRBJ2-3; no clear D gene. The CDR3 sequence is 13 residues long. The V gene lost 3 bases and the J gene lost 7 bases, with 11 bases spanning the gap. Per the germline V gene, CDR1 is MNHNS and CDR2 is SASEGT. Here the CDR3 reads CASSDRPANTQYF. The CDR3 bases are TGTGCCAGCAGTGACAGACCAGCCAATACGCAGTATTTT.

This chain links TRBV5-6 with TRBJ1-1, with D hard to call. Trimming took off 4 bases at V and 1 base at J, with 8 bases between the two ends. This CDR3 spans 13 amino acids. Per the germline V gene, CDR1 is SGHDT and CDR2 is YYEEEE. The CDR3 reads CASSLDWNTEAFF. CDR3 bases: TGTGCCAGCAGCCTAGACTGGAACACTGAAGCTTTCTTT.

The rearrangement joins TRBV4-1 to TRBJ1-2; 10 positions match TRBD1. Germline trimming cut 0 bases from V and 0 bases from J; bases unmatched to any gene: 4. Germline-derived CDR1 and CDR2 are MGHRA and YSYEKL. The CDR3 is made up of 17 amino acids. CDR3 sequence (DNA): TGCGCCAGCAGCCAAGAAGGGACAGGGGCCGCTAACTATGGCTACACCTTC. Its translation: CASSQEGTGAANYGYTF.

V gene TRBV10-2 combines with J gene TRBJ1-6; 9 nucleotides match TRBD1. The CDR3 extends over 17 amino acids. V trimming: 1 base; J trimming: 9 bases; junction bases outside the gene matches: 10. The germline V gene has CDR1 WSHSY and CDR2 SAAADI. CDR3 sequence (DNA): TGCGCCAGCAGTGAGTGGCTCGGGACAGGGTCGAGTTCACCCCTCCACTTT. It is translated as CASSEWLGTGSSSPLHF.

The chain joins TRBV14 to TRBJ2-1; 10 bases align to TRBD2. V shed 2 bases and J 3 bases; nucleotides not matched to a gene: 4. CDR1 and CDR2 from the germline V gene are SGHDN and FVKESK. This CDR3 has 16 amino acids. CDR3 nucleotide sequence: TGTGCCAGCAGCCAAATTCGGACTAGCGGCTACAATGAGCAGTTCTTC. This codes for CASSQIRTSGYNEQFF.

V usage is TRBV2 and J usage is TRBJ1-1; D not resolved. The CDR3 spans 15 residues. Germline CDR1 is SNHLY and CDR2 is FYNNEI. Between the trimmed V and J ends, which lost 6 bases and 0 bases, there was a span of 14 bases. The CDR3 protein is CASRGVPALNTEAFF. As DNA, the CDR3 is TGTGCCAGCAGGGGAGTACCGGCGCTGAACACTGAAGCTTTCTTT.

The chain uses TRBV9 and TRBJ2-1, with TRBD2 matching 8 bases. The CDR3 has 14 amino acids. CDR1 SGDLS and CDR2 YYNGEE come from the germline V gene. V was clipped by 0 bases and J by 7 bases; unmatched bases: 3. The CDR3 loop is CASSVAGGPNEQFF. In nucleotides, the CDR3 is TGTGCCAGCAGCGTAGCGGGGGGGCCAAATGAGCAGTTCTTC.

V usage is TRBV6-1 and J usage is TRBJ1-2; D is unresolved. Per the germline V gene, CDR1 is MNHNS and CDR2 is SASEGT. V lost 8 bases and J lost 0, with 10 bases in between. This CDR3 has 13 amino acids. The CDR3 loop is CASFSPTNYGYTF. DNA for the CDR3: TGTGCCAGCTTCAGTCCCACTAACTATGGCTACACCTTC.

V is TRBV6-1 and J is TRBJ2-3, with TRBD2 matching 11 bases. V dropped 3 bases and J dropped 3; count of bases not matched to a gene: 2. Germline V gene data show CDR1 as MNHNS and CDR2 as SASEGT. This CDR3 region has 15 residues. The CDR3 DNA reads TGTGCCAGCAGTGAGACTAGCGGGGTAACAGATACGCAGTATTTT. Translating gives CASSETSGVTDTQYF.

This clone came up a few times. CDR3 in amino acids: CASSYDTNYGYTF. The CDR3 DNA reads as TGTGCCAGCAGTTATGACACTAACTATGGCTACACCTTC. The chain recombines TRBV6-6 with TRBJ1-2; D is undetermined. The CDR3 extends over 13 amino acids. Per germline, CDR1 MNHNY and CDR2 SVGAGI (reference sequence). Trimming cost V 3 bases and J 0 bases, with 5 bases left between them.

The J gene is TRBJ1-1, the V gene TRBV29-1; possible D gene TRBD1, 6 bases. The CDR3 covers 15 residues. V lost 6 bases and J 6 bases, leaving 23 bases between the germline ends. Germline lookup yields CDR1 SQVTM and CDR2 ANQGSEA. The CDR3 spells CSVVTYRGTNSEAFF. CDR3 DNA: TGCAGCGTCGTAACCTATAGGGGGACTAACTCTGAAGCTTTCTTT.

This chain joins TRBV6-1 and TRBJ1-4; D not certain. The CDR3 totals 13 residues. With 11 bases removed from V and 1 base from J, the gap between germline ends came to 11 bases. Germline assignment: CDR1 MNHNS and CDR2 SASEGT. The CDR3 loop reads CAGRAQTNEKLFF. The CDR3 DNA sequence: TGTGCCGGCCGGGCCCAAACTAATGAAAAACTGTTTTTT.

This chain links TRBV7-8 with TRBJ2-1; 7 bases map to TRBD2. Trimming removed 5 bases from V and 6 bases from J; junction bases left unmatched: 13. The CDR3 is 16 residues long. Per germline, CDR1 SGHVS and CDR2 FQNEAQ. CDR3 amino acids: CASSRAERGGFNEQFF. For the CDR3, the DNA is TGTGCCAGCAGCCGAGCCGAGCGGGGAGGGTTCAATGAGCAGTTCTTC.

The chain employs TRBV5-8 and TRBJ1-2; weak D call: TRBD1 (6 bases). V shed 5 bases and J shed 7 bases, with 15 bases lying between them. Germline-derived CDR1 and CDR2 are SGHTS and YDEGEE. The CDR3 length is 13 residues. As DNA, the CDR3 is TGTGCCAGCAGGTACCGGGGGGCGGCTGGCTACACCTTC. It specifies CASRYRGAAGYTF.